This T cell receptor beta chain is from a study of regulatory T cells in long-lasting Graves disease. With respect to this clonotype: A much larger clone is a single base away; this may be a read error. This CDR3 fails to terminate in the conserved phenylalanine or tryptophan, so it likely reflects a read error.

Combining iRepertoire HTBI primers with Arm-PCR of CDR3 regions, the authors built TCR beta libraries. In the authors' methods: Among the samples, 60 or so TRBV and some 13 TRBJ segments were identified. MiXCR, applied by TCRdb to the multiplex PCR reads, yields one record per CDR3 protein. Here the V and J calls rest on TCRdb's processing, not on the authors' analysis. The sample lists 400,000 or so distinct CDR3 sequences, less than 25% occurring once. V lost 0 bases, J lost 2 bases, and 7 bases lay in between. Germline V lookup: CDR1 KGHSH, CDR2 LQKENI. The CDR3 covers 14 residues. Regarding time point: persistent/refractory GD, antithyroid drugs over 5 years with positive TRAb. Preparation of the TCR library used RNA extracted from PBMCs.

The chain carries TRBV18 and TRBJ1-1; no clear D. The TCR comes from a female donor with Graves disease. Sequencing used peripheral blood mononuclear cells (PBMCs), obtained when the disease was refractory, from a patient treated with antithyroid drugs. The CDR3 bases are TGTGCCAGCTCACCACCGAACGGCAACACTGAAGCTTTCCTT. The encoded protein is CASSPPNGNTEAFL.